Below are 2 T cell receptor beta chains sequenced from a single sample in a study of cytomegalovirus exposure and HLA in healthy donors (dated by TCRdb to between 2016 and 2019). Preparation of the library involved the immunoSEQ multiplex PCR assay. For the multiplex PCR, a mixture combining 60 forward primers for TCR Vbeta segments and 13 reverse primers for TCR Jbeta segments was used. The source is immuneACCESS, and TCRdb retained only in-frame sequences with V and J called. Part of the clones is not carried over; for the studies checked, unresolved V genes explain less than half of this, and the remainder is unexplained. In this sample the table shows approximately 150,000 clones, approximately 71% of which occur a single time. The top ten clones comprise around 11% of the sample. The specimen sequenced was PBMCs. All receptors derive from a young man in good health and CMV-seropositive.

The genes are TRBV7-2 and TRBJ2-7; 9 nucleotides line up with TRBD1. CDR3 size: 15 residues. Germline CDR1 and CDR2: SGHTA and FQGNSA. The junction had 7 bases not matched to a gene; V was cut back by 5 bases and J by 2 bases. The CDR3 nucleotides read TGTGCCAGCAGCCCAAGGACAGGGGTCCCCTACGAGCAGTACTTC. Its translation: CASSPRTGVPYEQYF.

V gene TRBV4-1 combines with J gene TRBJ2-3; D uncertain. Trimming left V 5 bases short and J 8 bases short, with 11 bases between. Germline V gene lookup returns CDR1 MGHRA and CDR2 YSYEKL. The CDR3 is 12 amino acids. The CDR3: CASSITPGTQYF. In nucleotides, the CDR3 is TGCGCCAGCAGCATAACCCCGGGTACGCAGTATTTT.